The clone carrying this TCR beta chain was seen only a few times. RNA transcripts provided the source from which TCR beta CDR3 regions were amplified. The HTBI primer set drove a first-round RT-PCR of the TCR CDR3. TCRdb ran MiXCR on the multiplex PCR reads and lists one entry per CDR3 protein. The repertoire holds 550,000 to 600,000 distinct CDR3 sequences, with about a sixth as singletons. This record comes from a study of T cells in Graves' hyperthyroidism and ophthalmopathy. Study background: Initial diagnosis, before any treatment, was when peripheral blood was collected.

CDR3 length: 14 residues. The germline V gene has CDR1 MNHNS and CDR2 SASEGT. The V end was cut by 7 bases, the J end by 1 base, with 14 bases between. Sequencing was done on a sample of blood. The receptor was derived from a woman aged 18-35 years with Graves' hyperthyroidism. This chain links TRBV6-1 with TRBJ2-7, with a possible D match to TRBD1 (6 bases). The CDR3 region has the DNA TGTGCCAGCACCATGGACAGTTCGTCCTACGAGCAGTACTTC. This encodes CASTMDSSSYEQYF.